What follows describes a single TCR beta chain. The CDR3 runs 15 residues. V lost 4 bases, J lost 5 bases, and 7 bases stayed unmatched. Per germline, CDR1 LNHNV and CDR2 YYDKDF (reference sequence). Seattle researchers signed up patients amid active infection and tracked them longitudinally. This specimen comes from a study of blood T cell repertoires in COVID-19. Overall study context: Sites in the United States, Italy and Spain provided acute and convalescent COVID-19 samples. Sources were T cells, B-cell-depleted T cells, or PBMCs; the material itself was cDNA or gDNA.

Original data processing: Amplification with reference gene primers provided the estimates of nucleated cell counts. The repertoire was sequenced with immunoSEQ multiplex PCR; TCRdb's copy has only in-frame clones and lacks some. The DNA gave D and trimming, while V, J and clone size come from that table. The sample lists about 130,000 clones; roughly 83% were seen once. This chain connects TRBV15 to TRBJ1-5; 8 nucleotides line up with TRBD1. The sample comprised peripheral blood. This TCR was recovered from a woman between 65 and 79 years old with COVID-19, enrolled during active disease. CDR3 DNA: TGTGCCACCAGCAAACGGACAGGGCAGCATCAGCCCCAGCATTTT. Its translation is CATSKRTGQHQPQHF. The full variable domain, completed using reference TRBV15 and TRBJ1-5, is DAMVIQNPRYQVTQFGKPVTLSCSQTLNHNVMYWYQQKSSQAPKLLFHYYDKDFNNEADTPDNFQSRRPNTSFCFLDIRSPGLGDTAMYLCATSKRTGQHQPQHFGDGTRLSIL.